This TCR beta chain is drawn from a study of human T cells and chemical hapten exposure. One entry per CDR3 protein, called by TCRdb with MiXCR from the RACE reads. The data show 240,000 or so distinct CDR3 sequences, about 8.1% seen once. Time point indicated: pre-sensitization, week 0. Treatment described: therapeutic diphenylcyclopropenone sensitization with weekly scalp DPC. Germline CDR1 LNHNV, CDR2 YYDKDF (reference sequence). V lost 0 bases and J 3 bases, leaving 11 bases between the germline ends. The CDR3 has 15 residues. The receptor's source is a woman between 40 and 50 years old with alopecia areata. Some clones in this sample may be carry-over from other donors' samples. V gene TRBV15 combines with J gene TRBJ1-2, with D hard to call. Sequencing used whole blood, obtained in connection with sensitization to the hapten diphenylcyclopropenone (DPC). This CDR3 is CATSRDRGRDYGYTF. CDR3 bases: TGTGCCACCAGCAGAGATCGAGGGCGCGACTATGGCTACACCTTC.